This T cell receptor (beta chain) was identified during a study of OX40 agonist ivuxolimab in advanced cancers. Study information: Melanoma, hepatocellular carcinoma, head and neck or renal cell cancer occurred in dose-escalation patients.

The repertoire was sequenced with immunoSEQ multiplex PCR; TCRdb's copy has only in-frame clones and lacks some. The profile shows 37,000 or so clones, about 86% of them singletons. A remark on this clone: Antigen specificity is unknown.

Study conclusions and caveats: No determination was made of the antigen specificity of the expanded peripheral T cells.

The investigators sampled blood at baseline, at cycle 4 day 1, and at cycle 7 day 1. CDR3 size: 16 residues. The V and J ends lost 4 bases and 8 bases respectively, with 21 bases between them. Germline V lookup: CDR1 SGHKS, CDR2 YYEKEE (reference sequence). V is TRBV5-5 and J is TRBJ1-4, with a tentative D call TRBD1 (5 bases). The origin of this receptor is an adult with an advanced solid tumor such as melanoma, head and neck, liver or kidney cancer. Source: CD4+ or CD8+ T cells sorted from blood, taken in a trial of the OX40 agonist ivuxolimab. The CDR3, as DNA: TGTGCCAGCAGCAGGGGCCGACCCGAAGTAAAGGAAAAACTGTTTTTT. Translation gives CASSRGRPEVKEKLFF.